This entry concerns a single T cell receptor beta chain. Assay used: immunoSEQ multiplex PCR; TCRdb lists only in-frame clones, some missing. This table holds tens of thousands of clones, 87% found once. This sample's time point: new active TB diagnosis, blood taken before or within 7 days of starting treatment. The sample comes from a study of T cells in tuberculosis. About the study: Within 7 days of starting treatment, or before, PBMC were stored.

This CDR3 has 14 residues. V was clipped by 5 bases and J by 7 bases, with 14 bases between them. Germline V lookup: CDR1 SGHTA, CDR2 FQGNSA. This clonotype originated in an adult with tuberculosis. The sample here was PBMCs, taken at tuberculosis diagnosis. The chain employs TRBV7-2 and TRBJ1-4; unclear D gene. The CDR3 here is CASSPGRRGEKLFF. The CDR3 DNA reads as TGTGCCAGCAGCCCCGGCCGACGGGGTGAAAAACTGTTTTTT.